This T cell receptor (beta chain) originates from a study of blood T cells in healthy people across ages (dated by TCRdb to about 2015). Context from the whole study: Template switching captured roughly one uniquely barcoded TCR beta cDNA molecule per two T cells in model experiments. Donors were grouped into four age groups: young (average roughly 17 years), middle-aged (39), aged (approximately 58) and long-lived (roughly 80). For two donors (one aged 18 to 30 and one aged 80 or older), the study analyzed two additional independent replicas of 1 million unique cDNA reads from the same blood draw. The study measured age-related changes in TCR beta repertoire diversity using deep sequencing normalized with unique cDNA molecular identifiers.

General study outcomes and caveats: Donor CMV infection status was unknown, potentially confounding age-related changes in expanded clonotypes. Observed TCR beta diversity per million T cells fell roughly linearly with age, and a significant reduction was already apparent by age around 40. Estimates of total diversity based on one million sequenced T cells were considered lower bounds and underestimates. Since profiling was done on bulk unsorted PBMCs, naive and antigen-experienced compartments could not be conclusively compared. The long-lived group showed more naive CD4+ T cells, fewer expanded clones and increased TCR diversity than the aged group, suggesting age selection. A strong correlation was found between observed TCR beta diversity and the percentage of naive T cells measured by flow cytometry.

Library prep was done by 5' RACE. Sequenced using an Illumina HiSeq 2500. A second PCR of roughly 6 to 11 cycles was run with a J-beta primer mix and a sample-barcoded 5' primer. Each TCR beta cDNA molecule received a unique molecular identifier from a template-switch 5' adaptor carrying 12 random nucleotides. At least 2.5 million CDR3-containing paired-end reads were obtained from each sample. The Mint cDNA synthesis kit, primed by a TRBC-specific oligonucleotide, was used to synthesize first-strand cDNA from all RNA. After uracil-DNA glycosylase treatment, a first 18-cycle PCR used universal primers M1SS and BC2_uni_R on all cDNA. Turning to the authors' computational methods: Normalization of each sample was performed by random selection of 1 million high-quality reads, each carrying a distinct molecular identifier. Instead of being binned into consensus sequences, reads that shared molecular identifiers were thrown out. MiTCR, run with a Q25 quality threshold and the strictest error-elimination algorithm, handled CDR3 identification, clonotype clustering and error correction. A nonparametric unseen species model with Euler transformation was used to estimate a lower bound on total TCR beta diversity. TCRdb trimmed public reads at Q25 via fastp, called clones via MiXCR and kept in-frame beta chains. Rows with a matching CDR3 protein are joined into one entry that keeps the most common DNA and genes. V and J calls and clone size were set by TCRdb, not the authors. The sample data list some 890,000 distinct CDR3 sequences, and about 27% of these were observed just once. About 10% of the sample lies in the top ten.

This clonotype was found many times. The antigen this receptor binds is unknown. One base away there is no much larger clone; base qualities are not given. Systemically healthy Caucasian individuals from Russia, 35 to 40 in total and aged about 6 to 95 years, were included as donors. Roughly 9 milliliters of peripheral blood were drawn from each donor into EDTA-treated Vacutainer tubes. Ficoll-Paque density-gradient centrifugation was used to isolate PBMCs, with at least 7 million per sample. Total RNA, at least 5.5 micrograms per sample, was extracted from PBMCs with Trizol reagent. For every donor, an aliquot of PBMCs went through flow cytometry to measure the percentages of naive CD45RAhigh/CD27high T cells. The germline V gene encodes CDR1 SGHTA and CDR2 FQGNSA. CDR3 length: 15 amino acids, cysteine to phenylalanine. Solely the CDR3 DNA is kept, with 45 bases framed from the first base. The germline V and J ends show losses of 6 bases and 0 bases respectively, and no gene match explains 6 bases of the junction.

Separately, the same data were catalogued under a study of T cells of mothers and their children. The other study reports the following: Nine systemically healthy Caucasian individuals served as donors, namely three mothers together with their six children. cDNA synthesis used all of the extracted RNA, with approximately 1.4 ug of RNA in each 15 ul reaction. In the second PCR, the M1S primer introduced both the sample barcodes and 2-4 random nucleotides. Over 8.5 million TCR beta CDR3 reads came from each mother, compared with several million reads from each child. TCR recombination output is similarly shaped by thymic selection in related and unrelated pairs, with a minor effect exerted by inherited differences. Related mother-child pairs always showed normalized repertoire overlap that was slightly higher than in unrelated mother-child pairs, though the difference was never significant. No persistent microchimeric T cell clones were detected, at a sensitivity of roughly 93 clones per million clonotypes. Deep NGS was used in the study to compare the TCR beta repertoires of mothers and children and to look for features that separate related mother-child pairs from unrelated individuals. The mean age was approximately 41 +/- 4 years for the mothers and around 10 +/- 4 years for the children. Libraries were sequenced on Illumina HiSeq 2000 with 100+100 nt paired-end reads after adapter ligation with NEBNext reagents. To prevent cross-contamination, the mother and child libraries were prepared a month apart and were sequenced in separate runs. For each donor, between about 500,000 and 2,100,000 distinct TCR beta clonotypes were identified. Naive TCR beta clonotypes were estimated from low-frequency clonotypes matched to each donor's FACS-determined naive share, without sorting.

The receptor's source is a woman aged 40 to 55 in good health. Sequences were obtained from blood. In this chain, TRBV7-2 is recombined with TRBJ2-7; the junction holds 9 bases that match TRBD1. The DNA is TGTGCCAGCAGGTTCGACAGGGGGAGCTCCTACGAGCAGTACTTC. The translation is CASRFDRGSSYEQYF.